This TCR beta chain was captured by sequencing in a study of blood T cells in healthy people across ages. Study-level findings and limits: Naive CD4+ cell counts and diversity both ran higher in long-lived than in aged donors.

Unmatched junction bases numbered 8, after V lost 0 bases and J lost 0 bases. The germline gives CDR1 MNHEY, CDR2 SVGAGI. This CDR3 is built from 18 residues. Notes on this clonotype: Antigen specificity is unknown.

The use of a sample-barcoded 5' primer and a J-beta primer mix characterized a second PCR of roughly 7 to 11 cycles. All cDNA molecules were each tagged by a template-switch adaptor with 12 random nucleotides. Samples each returned at least 2.5 million CDR3-containing paired-end reads. Using its own MiXCR run on the 5' RACE reads, TCRdb lists one record per CDR3 protein. Here the sample spans about 780,000 distinct CDR3 sequences, approximately 67% being singletons. This chain connects TRBV6-5 to TRBJ2-7, with 10 bases that match TRBD1. The sequencing sample was made of blood. The receptor comes from a man aged 30 to 45 in good health. The CDR3 is CASSYSSGQGFSSYEQYF. DNA of the CDR3: TGTGCCAGCAGTTACTCGTCGGGACAGGGGTTCAGCTCCTACGAGCAGTACTTC.